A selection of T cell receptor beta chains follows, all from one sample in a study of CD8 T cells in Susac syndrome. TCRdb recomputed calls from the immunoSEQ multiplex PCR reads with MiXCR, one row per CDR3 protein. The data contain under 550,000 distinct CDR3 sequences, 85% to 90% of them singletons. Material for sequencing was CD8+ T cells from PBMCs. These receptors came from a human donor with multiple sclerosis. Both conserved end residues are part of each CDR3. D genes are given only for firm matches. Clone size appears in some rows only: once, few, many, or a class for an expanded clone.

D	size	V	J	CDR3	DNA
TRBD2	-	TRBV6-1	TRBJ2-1	CASLIAGLYNEQFF	TGTGCCAGCCTGATAGCGGGACTCTACAATGAGCAGTTCTTC
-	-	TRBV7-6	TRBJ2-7	CASSSNPGLVYEQYF	TGTGCCAGCAGCTCTAATCCGGGACTTGTGTACGAGCAGTACTTC
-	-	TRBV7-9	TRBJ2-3	CASSRPGSTDTQYF	TGTGCCAGCAGCCGTCCGGGATCCACAGATACGCAGTATTTT
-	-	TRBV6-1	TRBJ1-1	CASRPGTDNTEAFF	TGTGCCAGCAGGCCCGGGACGGATAACACTGAAGCTTTCTTT
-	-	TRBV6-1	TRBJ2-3	CASSEDQSTDTQYF	TGTGCCAGCAGTGAGGATCAGAGCACAGATACGCAGTATTTT
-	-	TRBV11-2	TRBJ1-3	CASSLDGSGNTIYF	TGTGCCAGCAGCCTAGACGGCTCTGGAAACACCATATATTTT
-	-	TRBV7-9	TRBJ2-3	CASSPNNTDTQYF	TGTGCCAGCAGCCCCAACAACACAGATACGCAGTATTTT
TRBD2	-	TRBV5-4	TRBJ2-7	CASSLSPLADYEQYF	TGTGCCAGCAGCTTGTCCCCCCTAGCGGACTACGAGCAGTACTTC
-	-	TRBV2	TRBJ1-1	CASSDIEGEAPNTEAFF	TGTGCCAGCAGTGATATCGAAGGAGAGGCTCCGAACACTGAAGCTTTCTTT
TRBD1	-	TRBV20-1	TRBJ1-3	CSASGQGGGNTIYF	TGCAGTGCTTCGGGACAGGGTGGTGGAAACACCATATATTTT
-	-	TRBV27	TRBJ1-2	CASSLQGQGPGIGVLYGYTF	TGTGCCAGCAGTCTGCAGGGGCAGGGCCCTGGGATCGGGGTTCTCTATGGCTACACCTTC
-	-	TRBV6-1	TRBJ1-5	CASSRSTGLSNQPQHF	TGTGCCAGCAGCCGATCCACAGGGCTTAGCAATCAGCCCCAGCATTTT
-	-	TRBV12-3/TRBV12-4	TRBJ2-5	CASSSGPEGETQYF	TGTGCCAGCAGCTCGGGGCCCGAGGGGGAGACCCAGTACTTC
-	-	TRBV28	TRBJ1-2	CASTGEHYGYTF	TGTGCCAGCACAGGGGAGCACTATGGCTACACCTTC
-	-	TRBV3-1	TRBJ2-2	CASSQVAGTGTGELFF	TGTGCCAGCAGCCAAGTGGCAGGTACGGGGACCGGGGAGCTGTTTTTT
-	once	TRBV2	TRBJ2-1	CASSEMGLGVEQFF	TGTGCCAGCAGTGAAATGGGACTCGGAGTTGAGCAGTTCTTC
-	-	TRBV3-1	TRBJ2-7	CASSQAAAYEQYF	TGTGCCAGCAGCCAAGCCGCCGCATACGAGCAGTACTTC
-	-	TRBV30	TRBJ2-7	CAWSSGTSPYEQYF	TGTGCCTGGAGTTCCGGGACATCACCCTACGAGCAGTACTTC
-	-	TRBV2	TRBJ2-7	CASSEGPRDTSFYEQYF	TGTGCCAGCAGTGAGGGTCCAAGGGACACCTCATTCTACGAGCAGTACTTC
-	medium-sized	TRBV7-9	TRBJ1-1	CASSLGSTEAFF	TGTGCCAGCAGCCTAGGAAGCACTGAAGCTTTCTTT
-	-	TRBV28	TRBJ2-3	CASSFQDRRDTQYF	TGTGCCAGCAGTTTCCAGGACAGACGAGATACGCAGTATTTT
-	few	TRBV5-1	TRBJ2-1	CASRRGGNEQFF	TGCGCCAGCCGGCGGGGCGGCAATGAGCAGTTCTTC
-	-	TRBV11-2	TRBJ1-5	CASSFPEVRDEGGETDSNQPQHF	TGTGCCAGCAGCTTCCCCGAGGTCCGGGACGAGGGGGGCGAGACGGATAGCAATCAGCCCCAGCATTTT
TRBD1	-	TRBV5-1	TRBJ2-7	CASSTGTGVGHEQYF	TGCGCCAGCAGCACCGGGACAGGGGTCGGGCACGAGCAGTACTTC
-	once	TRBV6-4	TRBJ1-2	CASSDSYNTGNYGYTF	TGTGCCAGCAGTGACTCCTACAACACAGGGAACTATGGCTACACCTTC
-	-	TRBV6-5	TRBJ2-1	CASSYGASPNNEQFF	TGTGCCAGCAGTTACGGAGCTAGTCCAAACAATGAGCAGTTCTTC
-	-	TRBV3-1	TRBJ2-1	CASSQPFSEQFF	TGTGCCAGCAGCCAGCCGTTTAGTGAGCAGTTCTTC
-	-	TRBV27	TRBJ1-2	CASSSRRRDNSYGYTF	TGTGCCAGCAGTTCGCGCCGACGGGACAACTCCTATGGCTACACCTTC
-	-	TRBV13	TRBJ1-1	CASGDLNTEAFF	TGTGCCTCGGGCGATCTGAACACTGAAGCTTTCTTT
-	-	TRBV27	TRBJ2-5	CASSLVFGGLETQYF	TGTGCCAGCAGTTTAGTCTTTGGGGGCCTGGAGACCCAGTACTTC
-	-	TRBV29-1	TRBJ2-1	CSAVLEGSIVFF	TGCAGCGCCGTGTTGGAGGGGTCTATCGTTTTCTTC
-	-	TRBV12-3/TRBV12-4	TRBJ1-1	CASSLNPAGGTEAFF	TGTGCCAGCAGTTTAAACCCAGCTGGAGGGACTGAAGCTTTCTTT
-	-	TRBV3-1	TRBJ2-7	CASSQQVVGYEQYF	TGTGCCAGCAGCCAACAAGTCGTAGGCTACGAGCAGTACTTC
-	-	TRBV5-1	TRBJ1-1	CASSLAGVTNTEAFF	TGCGCCAGCAGCTTGGCGGGGGTGACGAACACTGAAGCTTTCTTT
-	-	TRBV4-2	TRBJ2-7	CASSPHSGYEQYF	TGTGCCAGCAGCCCGCATAGTGGCTACGAGCAGTACTTC
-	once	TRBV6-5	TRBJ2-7	CASMHQHRAYEQYF	TGTGCCAGCATGCACCAGCACAGGGCTTACGAGCAGTACTTC
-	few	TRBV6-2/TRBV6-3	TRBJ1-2	CASSYGSYGYTF	TGTGCCAGCAGCTACGGGAGCTATGGCTACACCTTC
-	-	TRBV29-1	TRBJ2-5	CSVDPGETQYF	TGCAGCGTTGATCCGGGCGAGACCCAGTACTTC
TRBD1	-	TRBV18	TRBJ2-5	CASSPQIDRDRGKETQYF	TGTGCCAGCTCACCTCAGATCGACCGGGACAGGGGAAAGGAGACCCAGTACTTC
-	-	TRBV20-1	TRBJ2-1	CSASKGGRGSDEQFF	TGCAGTGCCAGCAAAGGTGGGCGGGGTAGCGATGAGCAGTTCTTC
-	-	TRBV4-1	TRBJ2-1	CASSQVDNEQFF	TGCGCCAGCAGCCAGGTAGACAATGAGCAGTTCTTC
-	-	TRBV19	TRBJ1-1	CASRWGGGVDTEAFF	TGTGCCAGTAGATGGGGAGGAGGTGTCGACACTGAAGCTTTCTTT
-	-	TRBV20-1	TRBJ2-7	CSARFLVGAIYEQYF	TGCAGTGCTAGGTTTTTGGTAGGGGCTATCTACGAGCAGTACTTC
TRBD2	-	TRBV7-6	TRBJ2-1	CASSSGLNSANEQFF	TGTGCCAGCAGCTCGGGACTAAATAGTGCCAATGAGCAGTTCTTC
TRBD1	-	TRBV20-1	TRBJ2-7	CSAMSPSGQEVLEQYF	TGCAGTGCTATGTCTCCGTCGGGACAGGAGGTTCTCGAGCAGTACTTC
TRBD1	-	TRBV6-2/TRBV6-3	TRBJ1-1	CASSPGQGAEAFF	TGTGCCAGCAGTCCCGGACAGGGGGCTGAAGCTTTCTTT
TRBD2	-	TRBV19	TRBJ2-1	CATKSGTLYNEQFF	TGTGCCACCAAGAGCGGGACTTTATACAATGAGCAGTTCTTC
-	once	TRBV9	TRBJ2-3	CASSAHDTDTQYF	TGTGCCAGCAGCGCCCATGACACAGATACGCAGTATTTT
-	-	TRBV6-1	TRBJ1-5	CASSFLADSNQPQHF	TGTGCCAGCAGTTTTTTGGCGGATAGCAATCAGCCCCAGCATTTT
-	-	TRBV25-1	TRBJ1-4	CASSESWTANEKLFF	TGTGCCAGCAGTGAATCTTGGACCGCGAATGAAAAACTGTTTTTT